These T cell receptor beta chains were read from a single sample in a study of metastatic and nonmetastatic thyroid tumors. MiXCR re-clonotyped the PCR reads for TCRdb. The table has about 16,000 clones, under 35% seen once; the top ten hold roughly 14%. Sequencing was carried out using adjacent normal tissue. The receptor source for this set is a female donor with papillary thyroid cancer or a benign thyroid nodule (not recorded which). Some clones in this sample may be carry-over from other donors' samples. Each CDR3 is given with its conserved first and last residue.

v_gene	CDR3aa
TRBV9	CASSRDPDSYEQYF
TRBV30	CAWGSTGISGYTF
TRBV6-2/TRBV6-3	CASSYGTSAYEQYF
TRBV18	CASSREGTYQETQYF
TRBV6-2/TRBV6-3	CASRKITAYGYTF
TRBV7-8	CASSFRDRSYEQYF
TRBV27	CAVGTNNEQFF
TRBV6-1	CASSERRDREQYF
TRBV2	CASSERGTEAFF
TRBV6-5	CASSYSTASYEQYF
TRBV10-1	CASSESGGTQQGTQYF